This T cell receptor beta chain was recovered during a study of control samples from healthy donors and cancer patients. Some clones are missing from TCRdb's copy, which holds only in-frame ones; the method was immunoSEQ multiplex PCR. The table shows approximately 86,000 clones, with 85% occurring only once. Regarding this clone: This specimen includes other DNA sequences encoding the same CDR3.

V shed 5 bases and J shed 3 bases, with 13 bases lying between them. Germline CDR1 is SGHTA and CDR2 is FQGTGA. There are 14 residues in the CDR3. Sample: blood. This chain links TRBV7-3 with TRBJ1-1; tentative D call: TRBD1 (5 bases). The sequence came from a woman between 40 and 50 years old in good health. CDR3 amino acids: CASSLTGTDTEAFF. DNA of the CDR3: TGTGCCAGCAGCCTTACAGGAACGGACACTGAAGCTTTCTTT.